This T cell receptor beta chain was captured by sequencing in a study of vaccination effects on CD4 cells after COVID-19. Study information: The median interval between the second dose and post-vaccine sampling was 72 days. Supplemented with around 9.3 IU/ml IL-2 and 9.5 to 10 ug/ml peptides, more than 1.5 million PBMC per well were kept in culture.

This clone was counted once. Its antigen is currently unknown. TCRdb's copy holds only in-frame clones and misses some; the assay was immunoSEQ multiplex PCR. The table shows about 57,000 clones, with approximately 72% occurring only once. Around day 10 of culture, CD4+ T cells were separated out. Two-dose BNT162b2 or mRNA-1273 vaccination was given to participants. Vaccine recipients had no previous SARS-CoV-2 infection; their nucleocapsid antibodies were negative. Days 3 and 7 were when half the medium was replaced with IL-2 medium. The TCR originated in a human donor who received a COVID-19 vaccine. Sequencing was performed on CD4+ T cells from PBMCs cultured without peptide, taken after COVID-19 vaccination.

This CDR3 is CASSEIGTGRLNTGELFF. CDR3 nucleotide sequence: TGTGCCAGCAGTGAAATAGGGACAGGGCGCCTAAACACCGGGGAGCTGTTTTTT. The chain joins TRBV2 to TRBJ2-2, with 9 bases aligning to TRBD1. Germline CDR1 is SNHLY and CDR2 is FYNNEI. The CDR3 spans 18 residues. V lost 2 bases, J lost 2 bases, and 9 bases stayed unmatched. The variable domain in full, with the rest retrieved from reference TRBV2 and TRBJ2-2, is EPEVTQTPSHQVTQMGQEVILRCVPISNHLYFYWYRQILGQKVEFLVSFYNNEISEKSEIFDDQFSVERPDGSNFTLKIRSTKLEDSAMYFCASSEIGTGRLNTGELFFGEGSRLTVL.